This entry lists 5 T cell receptor beta chains sequenced from one sample in a study of shared clonotypes between healthy human individuals. Generated by immunoSEQ multiplex PCR, the TCRdb table keeps only in-frame clones and is missing some. The sample consists of 2 million to 2.5 million clones, roughly 93% of them appearing once. Sequenced: naive CD4+ T cells from PBMCs. Regarding subset: CD45RA+ positively selected. The source of these receptors is a man between 18 and 35 years old in good health. Some clones in this sample may be carry-over from other donors' samples.

V gene TRBV28 combines with J gene TRBJ2-1, with 7 nucleotides matching TRBD1. The ends lost 3 bases at V and 11 bases at J; junction bases unmatched: 10. Per the germline V gene, CDR1 is MDHEN and CDR2 is SYDVKM. This CDR3 is 14 amino acids long. The CDR3 is CASSLLTGTEKQFF. In DNA form, the CDR3 reads TGTGCCAGCAGTTTGCTCACCGGGACAGAAAAGCAGTTCTTC.

V and J are TRBV28 and TRBJ1-1; D unclear. The ends were cut back, 3 bases at V and 11 bases at J, with 13 bases in the middle. The CDR3 is 12 amino acids. Germline CDR1 and CDR2: MDHEN and SYDVKM. The CDR3 bases are TGTGCCAGCAGTTTGCGCCGGGTGGGGGCTTTCTTT. Translated: CASSLRRVGAFF.

The chain joins TRBV28 to TRBJ1-4; D perhaps matches TRBD1 (6 bases). The CDR3 contains 13 residues. Germline lookup yields CDR1 MDHEN and CDR2 SYDVKM. Trimming took off 10 bases at V and 6 bases at J, with 15 bases between the two ends. The CDR3 nucleotides are TGTGCCACCAGCCAAGGGGGAGATGAAAAACTGTTTTTT. Its protein is CATSQGGDEKLFF.

The rearrangement uses TRBV25-1 and TRBJ2-1, with 9 bases matching TRBD2. The CDR3 has 15 residues. Germline V CDR1 and CDR2: MGHDK, SYGVNS. After removal of 7 bases from V and 0 bases from J, the junction contained 4 bases not matched to a gene. CDR3 protein: CASTRAGGSYNEQFF. CDR3 sequence (DNA): TGTGCCAGCACGAGAGCGGGGGGCTCCTACAATGAGCAGTTCTTC. Full variable domain (missing parts from reference TRBV25-1 and TRBJ2-1): EADIYQTPRYLVIGTGKKITLECSQTMGHDKMYWYQQDPGMELHLIHYSYGVNSTEKGDLSSESTVSRIRTEHFPLTLESARPSHTSQYLCASTRAGGSYNEQFFGPGTRLTVL.

This clone occurred once. This chain joins TRBV7-9 and TRBJ1-2; the match to TRBD1 covers 10 bases. CDR1 SEHNR and CDR2 FQNEAQ come from the germline V gene (reference sequence). The J segment lost 3 bases and the V segment lost 3 bases, leaving 7 bases of the junction unmatched. CDR3 length: 16 amino acids. The CDR3 region is CASSLGQGHRYYGYTF. The CDR3 coding sequence is TGTGCCAGCAGCTTGGGACAGGGGCACCGATACTATGGCTACACCTTC.